This TCR beta chain was sequenced in a study of blood T cell repertoires in COVID-19. For the study at large: Samples taken during acute and convalescent COVID-19 were collected in the United States, Italy and Spain. T cells, B-cell-depleted T cells, or PBMCs provided the cDNA or gDNA that served as material.

V dropped 0 bases and J dropped 3 bases, with 10 bases sitting between them. The CDR3 is 15 amino acids. The germline CDR1 and CDR2 sequences are SGDLS and YYNGEE. In the study's own analysis: From reference gene primer amplification, estimates of nucleated cell counts were derived. Sequenced by immunoSEQ multiplex PCR; TCRdb stores in-frame clones only, minus some. V, J and clone size are taken as reported in that table, and D and trimming were inferred from the DNA itself. The sample records 200,000 to 250,000 clones, approximately 86% being singletons. The chain has TRBV9 and TRBJ1-3; the D gene is possibly TRBD1 (5 bases). The sequence came from a human donor in a cohort sampled during active COVID-19. Specimen: peripheral blood. CDR3 loop: CASSVGNRNGNTIYF. The CDR3 coding sequence is TGTGCCAGCAGCGTAGGAAACAGGAATGGAAACACCATATATTTT. Full variable domain (rest looked up from reference TRBV9 and TRBJ1-3): DSGVTQTPKHLITATGQRVTLRCSPRSGDLSVYWYQQSLDQGLQFLIQYYNGEERAKGNILERFSAQQFPDLHSELNLSSLELGDSALYFCASSVGNRNGNTIYFGEGSWLTVV.